The source of this T cell receptor beta chain is a study of monozygotic twins with inflammatory bowel disease. Details on this clonotype: No antigen is known for it.

TCRdb reprocessed the 5' RACE reads; each CDR3 protein has one entry and no DNA is given. Listed are some 330,000 distinct CDR3 sequences; 5.5% to 6.5% falls within the top ten. Whole blood that had not undergone T cell sorting provided the isolated total RNA. Study-wide results and caveats: Healthy twins shared more clonotypes with others than IBD patients, most markedly active ones. Whether twins were concordant or discordant made no difference to repertoire similarity, possibly from limited power. Differing immunosuppressive treatments may have added variability to patient repertoires.

Germline-derived CDR1 and CDR2 are LGHDT and YNNKEL (reference sequence). This CDR3 region has 14 residues. The clonotype was recovered from a human donor with ulcerative colitis or Crohn's disease, or a healthy co-twin of an affected twin (not recorded which). The genes are TRBV3-1 and TRBJ2-7; TCRdb reports TRBD1, a call that lacks DNA to check it against. The sequenced sample was blood. CDR3 protein: CASSQAQGAYEQYF.